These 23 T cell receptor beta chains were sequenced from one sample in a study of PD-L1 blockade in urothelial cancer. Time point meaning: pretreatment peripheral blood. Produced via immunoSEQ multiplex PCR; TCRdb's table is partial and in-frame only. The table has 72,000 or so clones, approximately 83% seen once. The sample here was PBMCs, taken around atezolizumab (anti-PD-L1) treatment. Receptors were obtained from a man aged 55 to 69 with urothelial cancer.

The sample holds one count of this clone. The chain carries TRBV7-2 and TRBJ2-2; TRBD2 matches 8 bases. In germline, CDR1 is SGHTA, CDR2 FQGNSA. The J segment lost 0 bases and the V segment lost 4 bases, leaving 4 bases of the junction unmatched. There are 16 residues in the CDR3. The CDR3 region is CASSSRGGTNTGELFF. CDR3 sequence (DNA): TGTGCCAGCAGCTCCCGCGGGGGGACGAACACCGGGGAGCTGTTTTTT.

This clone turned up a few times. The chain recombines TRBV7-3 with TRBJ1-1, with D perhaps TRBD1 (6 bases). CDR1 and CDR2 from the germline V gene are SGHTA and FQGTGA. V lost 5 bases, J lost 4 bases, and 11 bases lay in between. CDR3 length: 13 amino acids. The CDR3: CASSPQGSTEAFF. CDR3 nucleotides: TGTGCCAGCAGCCCACAGGGAAGCACTGAAGCTTTCTTT.

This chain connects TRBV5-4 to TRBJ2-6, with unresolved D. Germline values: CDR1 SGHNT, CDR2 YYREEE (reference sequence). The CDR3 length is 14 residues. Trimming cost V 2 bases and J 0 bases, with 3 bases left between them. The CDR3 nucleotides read TGTGCCAGCAGCTTTTACTCTGGGGCCAACGTCCTGACTTTC. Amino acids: CASSFYSGANVLTF.

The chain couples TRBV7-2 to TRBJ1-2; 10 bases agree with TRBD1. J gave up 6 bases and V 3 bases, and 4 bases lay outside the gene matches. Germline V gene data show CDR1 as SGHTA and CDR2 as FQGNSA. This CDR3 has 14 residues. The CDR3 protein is CASSFGGTGDGYTF. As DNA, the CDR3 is TGTGCCAGCAGCTTCGGTGGGACAGGGGATGGCTACACCTTC.

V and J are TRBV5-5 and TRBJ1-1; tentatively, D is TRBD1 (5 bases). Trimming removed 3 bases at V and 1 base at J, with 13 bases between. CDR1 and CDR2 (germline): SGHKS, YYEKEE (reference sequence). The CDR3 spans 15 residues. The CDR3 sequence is CASSSALQGNTEAFF. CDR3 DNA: TGTGCCAGCAGCTCCGCCCTGCAGGGGAACACTGAAGCTTTCTTT.

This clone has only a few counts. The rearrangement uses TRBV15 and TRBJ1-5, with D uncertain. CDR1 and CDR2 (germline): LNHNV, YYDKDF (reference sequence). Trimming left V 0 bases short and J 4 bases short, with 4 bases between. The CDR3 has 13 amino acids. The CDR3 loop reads CATSRDMNQPQHF. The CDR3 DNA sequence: TGTGCCACCAGCAGAGACATGAATCAGCCCCAGCATTTT.

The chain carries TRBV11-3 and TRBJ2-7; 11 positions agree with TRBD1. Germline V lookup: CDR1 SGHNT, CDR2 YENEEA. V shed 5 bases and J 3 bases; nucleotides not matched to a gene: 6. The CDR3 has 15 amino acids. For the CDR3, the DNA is TGTGCCAGCAGCCAAAGGGGGACAGGGGGCTACGAGCAGTACTTC. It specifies CASSQRGTGGYEQYF.

CDR3 protein: CASSLFLRAANEKLFF. The CDR3 DNA reads TGTGCCAGCAGTTTATTTTTGAGGGCGGCTAATGAAAAACTGTTTTTT. This chain uses TRBV28 with TRBJ1-4; the D is unclear. V was clipped by 1 base and J by 3 bases, with 12 bases between them. Germline lookup yields CDR1 MDHEN and CDR2 SYDVKM. The CDR3 is 16 residues long.

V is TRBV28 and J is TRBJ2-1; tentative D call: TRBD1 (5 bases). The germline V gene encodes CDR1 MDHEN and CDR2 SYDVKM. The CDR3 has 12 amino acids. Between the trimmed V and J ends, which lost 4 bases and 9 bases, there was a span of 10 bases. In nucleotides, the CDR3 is TGTGCCAGCAGTTCGAGACAGTTTGAGCAGTTCTTC. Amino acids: CASSSRQFEQFF. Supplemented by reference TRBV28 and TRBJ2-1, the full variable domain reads DVKVTQSSRYLVKRTGEKVFLECVQDMDHENMFWYRQDPGLGLRLIYFSYDVKMKEKGDIPEGYSVSREKKERFSLILESASTNQTSMYLCASSSRQFEQFFGPGTRLTVL.

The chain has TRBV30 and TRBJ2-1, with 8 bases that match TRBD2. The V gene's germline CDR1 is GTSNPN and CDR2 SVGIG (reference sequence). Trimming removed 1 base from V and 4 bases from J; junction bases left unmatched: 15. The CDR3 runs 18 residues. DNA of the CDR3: TGTGCCTGGAGTGCCTTGGGGAGTAGCGGGACCTATTACAATGAGCAGTTCTTC. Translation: CAWSALGSSGTYYNEQFF.

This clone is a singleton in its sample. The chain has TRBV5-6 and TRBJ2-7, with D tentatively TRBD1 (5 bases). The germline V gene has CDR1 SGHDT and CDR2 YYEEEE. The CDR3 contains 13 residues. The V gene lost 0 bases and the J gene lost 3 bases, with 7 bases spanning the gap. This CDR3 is CASSLVQGYEQYF. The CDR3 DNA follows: TGTGCCAGCAGCTTGGTCCAGGGCTACGAGCAGTACTTC.

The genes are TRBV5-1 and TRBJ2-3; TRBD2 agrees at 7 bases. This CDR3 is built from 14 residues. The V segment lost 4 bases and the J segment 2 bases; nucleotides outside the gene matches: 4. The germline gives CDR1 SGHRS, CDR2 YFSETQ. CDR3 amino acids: CASSQGLDTDTQYF. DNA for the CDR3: TGCGCCAGCAGCCAAGGACTAGACACAGATACGCAGTATTTT.

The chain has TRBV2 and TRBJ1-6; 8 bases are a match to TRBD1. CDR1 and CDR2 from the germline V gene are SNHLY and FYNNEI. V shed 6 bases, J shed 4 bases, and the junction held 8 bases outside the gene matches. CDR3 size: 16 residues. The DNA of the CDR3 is TGTGCCAGCAGCCCCCGGACAGGGTTTTATAATTCACCCCTCCACTTT. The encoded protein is CASSPRTGFYNSPLHF.

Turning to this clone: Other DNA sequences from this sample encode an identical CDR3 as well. CDR3 bases: TGTGCCAGTAGCTTCATCGGGGGGCCCTTGAGCTCCTACGAGCAGTACTTC. This sequence encodes CASSFIGGPLSSYEQYF. The chain recombines TRBV14 with TRBJ2-7; D might be TRBD2 (7 bases). The CDR3 is made up of 17 amino acids. V shed 9 bases and J shed 0 bases, with 24 bases lying between them. Germline-derived CDR1 and CDR2 are SGHDN and FVKESK.

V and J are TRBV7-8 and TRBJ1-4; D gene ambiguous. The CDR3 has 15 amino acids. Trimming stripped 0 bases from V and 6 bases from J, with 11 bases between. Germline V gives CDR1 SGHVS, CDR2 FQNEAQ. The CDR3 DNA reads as TGTGCCAGCAGCTTAGCGCAGGAATCGGATGAAAAACTGTTTTTT. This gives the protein CASSLAQESDEKLFF. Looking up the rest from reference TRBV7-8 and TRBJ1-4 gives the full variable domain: GAGVSQSPRYKVAKRGQDVALRCDPISGHVSLFWYQQALGQGPEFLTYFQNEAQLDKSGLPSDRFFAERPEGSVSTLKIQRTQQEDSAVYLCASSLAQESDEKLFFGSGTQLSVL.

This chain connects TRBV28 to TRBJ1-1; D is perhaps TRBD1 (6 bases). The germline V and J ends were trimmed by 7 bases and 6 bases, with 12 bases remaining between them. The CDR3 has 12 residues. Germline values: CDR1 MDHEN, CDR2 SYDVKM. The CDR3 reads CASIIRGAEAFF. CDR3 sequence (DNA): TGTGCCAGCATTATCAGGGGTGCTGAAGCTTTCTTT.

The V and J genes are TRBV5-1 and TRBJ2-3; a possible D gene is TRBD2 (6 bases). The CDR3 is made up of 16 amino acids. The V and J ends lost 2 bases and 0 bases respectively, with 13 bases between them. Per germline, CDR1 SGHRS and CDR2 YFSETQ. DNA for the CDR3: TGCGCCAGCAGCTTTGGGACTTCAACTAGCACAGATACGCAGTATTTT. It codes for CASSFGTSTSTDTQYF.

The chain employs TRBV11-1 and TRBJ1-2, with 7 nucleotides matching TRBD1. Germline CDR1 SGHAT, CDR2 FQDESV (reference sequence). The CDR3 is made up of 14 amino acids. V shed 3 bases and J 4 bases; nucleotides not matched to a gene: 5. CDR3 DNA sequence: TGTGCCAGCAGCTTTAGAGGGGGCGGCTATGGCTACACCTTC. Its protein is CASSFRGGGYGYTF.

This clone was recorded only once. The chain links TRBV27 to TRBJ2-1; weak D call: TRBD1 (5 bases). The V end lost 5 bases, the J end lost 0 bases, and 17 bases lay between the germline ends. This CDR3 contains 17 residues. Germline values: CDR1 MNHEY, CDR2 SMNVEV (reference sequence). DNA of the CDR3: TGTGCCAGCAGTCTCTGGGGCCTTATCAACTCCTACAATGAGCAGTTCTTC. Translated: CASSLWGLINSYNEQFF.

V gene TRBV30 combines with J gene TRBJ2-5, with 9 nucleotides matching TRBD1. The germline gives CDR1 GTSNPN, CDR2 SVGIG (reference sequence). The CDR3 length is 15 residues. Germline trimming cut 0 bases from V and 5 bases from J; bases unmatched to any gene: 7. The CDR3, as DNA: TGTGCCTGGAGTGTATATTACAGGGGGCAGGAGACCCAGTACTTC. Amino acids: CAWSVYYRGQETQYF. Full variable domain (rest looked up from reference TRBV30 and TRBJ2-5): SQTIHQWPATLVQPVGSPLSLECTVEGTSNPNLYWYRQAAGRGLQLLFYSVGIGQISSEVPQNLSASRPQDRQFILSSKKLLLSDSGFYLCAWSVYYRGQETQYFGPGTRLLVL.

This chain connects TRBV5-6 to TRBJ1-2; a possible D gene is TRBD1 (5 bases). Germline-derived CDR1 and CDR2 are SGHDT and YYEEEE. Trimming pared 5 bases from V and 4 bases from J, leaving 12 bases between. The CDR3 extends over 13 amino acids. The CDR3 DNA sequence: TGTGCCAGCAGTACAGGAAGAACCTATGGCTACACCTTC. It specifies CASSTGRTYGYTF.

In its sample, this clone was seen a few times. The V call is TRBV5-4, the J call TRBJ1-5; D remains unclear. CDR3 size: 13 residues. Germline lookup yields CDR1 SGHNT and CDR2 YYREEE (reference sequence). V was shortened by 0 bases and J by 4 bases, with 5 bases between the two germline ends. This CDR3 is CASSLGVNQPQHF. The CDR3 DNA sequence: TGTGCCAGCAGCTTGGGCGTAAATCAGCCCCAGCATTTT.

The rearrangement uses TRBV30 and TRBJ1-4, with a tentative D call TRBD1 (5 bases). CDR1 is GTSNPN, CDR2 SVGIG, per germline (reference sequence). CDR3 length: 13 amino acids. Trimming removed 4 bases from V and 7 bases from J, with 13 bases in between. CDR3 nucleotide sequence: TGTGCCTGGACCAGGGATTTAACTGAAAAACTGTTTTTT. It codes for CAWTRDLTEKLFF.